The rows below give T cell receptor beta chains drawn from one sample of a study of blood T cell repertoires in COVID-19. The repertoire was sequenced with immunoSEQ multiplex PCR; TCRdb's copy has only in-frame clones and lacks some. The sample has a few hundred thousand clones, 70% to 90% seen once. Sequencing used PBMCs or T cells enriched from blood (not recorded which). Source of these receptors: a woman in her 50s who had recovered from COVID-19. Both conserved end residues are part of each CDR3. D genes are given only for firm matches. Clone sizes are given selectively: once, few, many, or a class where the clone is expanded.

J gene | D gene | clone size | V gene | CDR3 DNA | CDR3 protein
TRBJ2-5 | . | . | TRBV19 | TGTGCCAGTAGTTGGAGGGTAGGCCCCGAAACGACCCAGTACTTC | CASSWRVGPETTQYF
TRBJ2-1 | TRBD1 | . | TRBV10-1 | TGCGCCAGCAGTCCGGACAGGACCCCCCTAGATGAGCAGTTCTTC | CASSPDRTPLDEQFF
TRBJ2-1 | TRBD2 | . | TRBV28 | TGTGCCAGCAGCCGGGGGGTCTACAATGAGCAGTTCTTC | CASSRGVYNEQFF
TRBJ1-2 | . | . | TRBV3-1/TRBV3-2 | TGTGCCAGCAGCCAAGGGCGACAGTCCATCTATGGCTACACCTTC | CASSQGRQSIYGYTF
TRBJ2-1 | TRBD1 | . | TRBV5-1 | TGCGCCAGCAGCTTGGAGGCAGGGGGTTACAATGAGCAGTTCTTC | CASSLEAGGYNEQFF
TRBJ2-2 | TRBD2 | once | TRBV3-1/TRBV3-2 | TGTGCCAGCAGCCCTAGGACTAGCGGGGCTACCGGGGAGCTGTTTTTT | CASSPRTSGATGELFF
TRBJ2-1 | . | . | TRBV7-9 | TGTGCCAGCAACCCCGGGGTAGCTCCGGGCGGGCAGTTCTTC | CASNPGVAPGGQFF
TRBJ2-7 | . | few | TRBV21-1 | TGTGCCAGCAGCCCAAGGGGGCTAGCGGGACCCTACGAGCAGTACTTC | CASSPRGLAGPYEQYF
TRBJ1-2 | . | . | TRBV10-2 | TGCGCCAGCAGTGGTGGGCTGAACTATGGCTACACCTTC | CASSGGLNYGYTF
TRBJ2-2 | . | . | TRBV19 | TGTGCCAGTAGTTCCACTGCGACCGGGGAGCTGTTTTTT | CASSSTATGELFF
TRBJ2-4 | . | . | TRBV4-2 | TGTGCCAGCAGCCAAGGGTTGGGCCTAGGGGACATTCAGTACTTC | CASSQGLGLGDIQYF
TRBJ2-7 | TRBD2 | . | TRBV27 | TGTGCCAGTCGGACTAGCGTTCGCGAGCAGTACTTC | CASRTSVREQYF
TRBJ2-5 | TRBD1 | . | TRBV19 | TGTGCCAGTAGCCCTCAGGGGGCCGGAGAGACCCAGTACTTC | CASSPQGAGETQYF
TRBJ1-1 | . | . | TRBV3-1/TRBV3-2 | TGTGCCAGCAGCTTGACAGGTATCACTGAAGCTTTCTTT | CASSLTGITEAFF
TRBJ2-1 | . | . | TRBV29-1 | TGCAGCGTTGACCGGACGGGCAGGGATGAGCAGTTCTTC | CSVDRTGRDEQFF
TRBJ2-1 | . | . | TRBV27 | TGTGCCAGCAGTTTAGGTCGAGTGAATGAGCAGTTCTTC | CASSLGRVNEQFF
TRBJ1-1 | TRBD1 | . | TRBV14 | TGTGCCAGCAGCCCCAGTAGAGGGCAGGGGGCCAGAGCTTTCTTT | CASSPSRGQGARAFF
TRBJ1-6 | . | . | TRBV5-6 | TGTGCCAGCAGCTTGGTGGGCAGAAATAATTCACCCCTCCACTTT | CASSLVGRNNSPLHF
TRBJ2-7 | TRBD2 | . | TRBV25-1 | TGTGCCAGCAGTGAATCCCTAGCGGGAGTCCACGAGCAGTACTTC | CASSESLAGVHEQYF
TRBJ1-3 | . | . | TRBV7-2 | TGTGCCAGCAGCTTAGGGACAGTTGGTTCTGGAAACACCATATATTTT | CASSLGTVGSGNTIYF
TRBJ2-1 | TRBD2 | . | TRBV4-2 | TGTGCCAGCAGCCGTACTGAGCGGGAAAACTACAATGAGCAGTTCTTC | CASSRTERENYNEQFF
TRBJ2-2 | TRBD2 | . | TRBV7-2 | TGTGCCAGCAGCCGCGGACTAGCGGGAGCTGCGAACACCGGGGAGCTGTTTTTT | CASSRGLAGAANTGELFF
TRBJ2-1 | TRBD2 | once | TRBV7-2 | TGTGCCAGCAGCTGGACTAGCAATGAGCAGTTCTTC | CASSWTSNEQFF
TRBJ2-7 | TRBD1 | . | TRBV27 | TGTGCCAGCAGTCCGCGGGACAGGGGGCTCTACGAGCAGTACTTC | CASSPRDRGLYEQYF
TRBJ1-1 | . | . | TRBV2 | TGTGCCAGCAGAAAGACGGGGATGGTGGGGGCTTTCTTT | CASRKTGMVGAFF
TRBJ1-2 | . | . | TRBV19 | TGTGCCAGTAGTATTGCGAGAAACTATGGCTACACCTTC | CASSIARNYGYTF
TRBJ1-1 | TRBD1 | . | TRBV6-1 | TGTGCCAGCAGTGAACGAACAGGGGGGAACACTGAAGCTTTCTTT | CASSERTGGNTEAFF
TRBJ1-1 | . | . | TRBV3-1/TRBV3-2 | TGTGCCAGCAGCCACACACAGGGTCACACTGAAGCTTTCTTT | CASSHTQGHTEAFF
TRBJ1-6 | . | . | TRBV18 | TGTGCCAGCTCACCGGGGAGTTCCTATAATTCACCCCTCCACTTT | CASSPGSSYNSPLHF
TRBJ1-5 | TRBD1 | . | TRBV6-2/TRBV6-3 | TGTGCCAGCAGTCCCGTGACAGGGTCCCTTAGGAATCAGCCCCAGCATTTT | CASSPVTGSLRNQPQHF
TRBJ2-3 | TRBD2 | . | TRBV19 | TGTGCCAGTGGAGGTCCGGGCCTAGCGGGAACAGATACGCAGTATTTT | CASGGPGLAGTDTQYF
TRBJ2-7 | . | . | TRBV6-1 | TGTGCCAGCAGTGACATAGCCGGGTCCCGAAAGTACTTC | CASSDIAGSRKYF
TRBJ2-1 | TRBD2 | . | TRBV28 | TGTGCCAGCAGGTCCCTCGGACTAGCGGGAGTACTCAATGAGCAGTTCTTC | CASRSLGLAGVLNEQFF
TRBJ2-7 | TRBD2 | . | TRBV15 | TGTGCCACCAGCAGAGATAGCGGGAACGAGCAGTACTTC | CATSRDSGNEQYF
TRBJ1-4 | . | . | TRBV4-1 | TGCGCCAGCAGCCAAGAAACTGGGAGCCCCTGGGAAAAACTGTTTTTT | CASSQETGSPWEKLFF
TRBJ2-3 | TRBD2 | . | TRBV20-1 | TGCAGTGCTAGTACGACTAGCGGGAGGCGGTATTTT | CSASTTSGRRYF
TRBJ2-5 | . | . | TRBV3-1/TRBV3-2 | TGTGCCAGCAGCCTCGGCGGAGGCAAGGAGACCCAGTACTTC | CASSLGGGKETQYF
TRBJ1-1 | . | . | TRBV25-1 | TGTGCCAGCAGTGACCTGGAAGCTTTCTTT | CASSDLEAFF
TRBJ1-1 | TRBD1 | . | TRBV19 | TGTGCCAGTAGTATTGGGACAGGGGGAGGTCGCACTGAAGCTTTCTTT | CASSIGTGGGRTEAFF
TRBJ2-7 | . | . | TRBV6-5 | TGTGCCAGCAGTCTAGTACATGAACTCTACGAGCAGTACTTC | CASSLVHELYEQYF
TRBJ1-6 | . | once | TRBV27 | TGTGCCAGCAGTACAGGGAGCTCCTATAATTCACCCCTCCACTTT | CASSTGSSYNSPLHF
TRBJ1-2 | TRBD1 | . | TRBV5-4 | TGTGCCAGCAGCCCGGGACAGGGGAACTATGGCTACACCTTC | CASSPGQGNYGYTF
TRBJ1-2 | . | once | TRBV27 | TGTGCCACCGCTAGGACACATTCTAACTATGGCTACACCTTC | CATARTHSNYGYTF
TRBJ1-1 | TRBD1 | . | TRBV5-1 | TGCGCCAGCAGCACAGGGGCCATGAACACTGAAGCTTTCTTT | CASSTGAMNTEAFF
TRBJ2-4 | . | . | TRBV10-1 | TGCGCCAGCAGTGACGGGTCTTGGGGAGGCATTCAGTACTTC | CASSDGSWGGIQYF
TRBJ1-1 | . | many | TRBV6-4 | TGTGCCAGCAGTCCGAGCCCTGGGAACACTGAAGCTTTCTTT | CASSPSPGNTEAFF
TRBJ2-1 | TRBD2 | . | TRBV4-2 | TGTGCCAGCACCCGACTAGCGGGAGGGCCCAATGAGCAGTTCTTC | CASTRLAGGPNEQFF
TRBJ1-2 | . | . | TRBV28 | TGTGCCAGCAGTTTACAGGGGCACGGCTACACCTTC | CASSLQGHGYTF
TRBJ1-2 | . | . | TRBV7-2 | TGTGCCAGCAGCTCCCAGGCGGGGGATGGCTACACCTTC | CASSSQAGDGYTF
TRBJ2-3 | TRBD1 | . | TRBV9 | TGTGCCAGCAGCGTAGGACAGGGTCGAGATACGCAGTATTTT | CASSVGQGRDTQYF
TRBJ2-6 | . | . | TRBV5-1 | TGCGCCAGCAGCTTGCGACTCTCTGGGGCCAACGTCCTGACTTTC | CASSLRLSGANVLTF
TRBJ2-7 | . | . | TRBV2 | TGTGCCAGCAGGAGGGAAAACTACGAGCAGTACTTC | CASRRENYEQYF
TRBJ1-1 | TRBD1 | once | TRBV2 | TGTGCCAGCAGTACCCAAAGGGGACAGGCCGAGGGTGAAGCTTTCTTT | CASSTQRGQAEGEAFF
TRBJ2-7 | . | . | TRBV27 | TGTGCCAGCAGTTTATTTCGGGGGTCCGAGCAGTACTTC | CASSLFRGSEQYF
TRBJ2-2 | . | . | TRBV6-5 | TGTGCCAGCAGTTACCCGAGAACCGGGGAGCTGTTTTTT | CASSYPRTGELFF